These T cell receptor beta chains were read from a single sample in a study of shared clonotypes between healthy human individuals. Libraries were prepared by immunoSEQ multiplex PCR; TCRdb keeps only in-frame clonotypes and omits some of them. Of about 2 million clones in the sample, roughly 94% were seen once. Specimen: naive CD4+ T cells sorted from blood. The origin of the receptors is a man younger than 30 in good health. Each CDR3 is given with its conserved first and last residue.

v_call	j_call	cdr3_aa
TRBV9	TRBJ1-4	CASSPRQMNEKLFF
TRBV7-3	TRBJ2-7	CASSSGTTFYEQYF
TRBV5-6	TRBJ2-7	CASSFGGLAGSHEQYF
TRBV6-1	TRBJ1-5	CATGQGNQPQHF
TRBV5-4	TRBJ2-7	CASSLAKDRPYEQYF
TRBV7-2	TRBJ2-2	CASSSGTSGSTGELFF
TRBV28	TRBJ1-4	CASSLFGTLNEKLFF
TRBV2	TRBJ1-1	CASMRQGNTEAFF
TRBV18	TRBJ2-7	CASSPPRGLDSYEQYF
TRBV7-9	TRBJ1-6	CASRPQGGYNSPLHF
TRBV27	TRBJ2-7	CASSSTGTSGTYVQYF
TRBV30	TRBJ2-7	CAWRRTGVSYEQYF
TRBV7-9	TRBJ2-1	CASSLELEAYNEQFF
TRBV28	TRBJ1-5	CASSFAGTGNQPQHF
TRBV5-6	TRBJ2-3	CASSLMIGETDTQYF
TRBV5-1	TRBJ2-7	CASSLSHGSLSEQYF
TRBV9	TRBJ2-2	CASSVRGLASGTGELFF
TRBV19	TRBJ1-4	CASRHPSGNEKLFF
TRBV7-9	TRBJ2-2	CASSLGDTSSGELFF
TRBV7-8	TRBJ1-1	CASSLAQWNTEAFF
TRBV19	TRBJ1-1	CASSIIGGGSEAFF
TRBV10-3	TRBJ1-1	CAIRASKDTEAFF
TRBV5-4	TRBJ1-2	CASSLEVPRGYGYTF
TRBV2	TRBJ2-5	CASSVLQETQYF
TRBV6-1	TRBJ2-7	CASRWGGAGAYEQYF
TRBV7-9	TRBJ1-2	CASSTQIDYGYTF
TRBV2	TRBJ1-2	CASTMWGREGVDGYTF
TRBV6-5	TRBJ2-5	CASNRGTGSGETQYF
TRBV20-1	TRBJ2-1	CSARAGAEQFF
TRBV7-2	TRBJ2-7	CASSYGGPDGEQYF
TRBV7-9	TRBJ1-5	CASSLSTQGSLHF
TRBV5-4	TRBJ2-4	CASSSGRNSNIQYF
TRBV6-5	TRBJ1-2	CASSYSSAGNTYGYTF
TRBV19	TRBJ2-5	CASSISHVAGQETQYF
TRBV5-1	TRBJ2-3	CASSPFGGRSFADTQYF
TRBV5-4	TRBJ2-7	CASSLGQLGSYEQYF
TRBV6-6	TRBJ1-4	CASIWGTGQEKLFF
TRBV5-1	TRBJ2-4	CASSLDGGANIQYF
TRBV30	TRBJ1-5	CAWISGNQPQHF
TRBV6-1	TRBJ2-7	CASSEDGGRYEQYF
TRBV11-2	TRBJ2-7	CASSLSSGSTEQYF
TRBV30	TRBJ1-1	CAWAIIPKAFF
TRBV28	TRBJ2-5	CASSPSSGGGQETQYF
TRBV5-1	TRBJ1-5	CASSLDGGNQPQHF